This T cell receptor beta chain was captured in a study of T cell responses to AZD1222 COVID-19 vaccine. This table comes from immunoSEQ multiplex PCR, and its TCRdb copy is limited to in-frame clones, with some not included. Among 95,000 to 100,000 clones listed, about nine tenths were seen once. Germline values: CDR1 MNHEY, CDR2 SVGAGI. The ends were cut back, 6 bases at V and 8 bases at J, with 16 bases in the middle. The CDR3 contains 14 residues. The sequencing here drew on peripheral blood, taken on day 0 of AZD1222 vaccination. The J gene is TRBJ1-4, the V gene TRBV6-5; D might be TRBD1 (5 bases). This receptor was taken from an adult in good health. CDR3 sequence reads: CASSDGGDSEKLFF. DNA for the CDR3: TGTGCCAGCAGCGACGGAGGGGACTCCGAAAAACTGTTTTTT.